These T cell receptor beta chains were read from a single sample in a study of blood T cell repertoires in COVID-19. Here immunoSEQ multiplex PCR was the method, and the copy in TCRdb shows in-frame clones only, minus some. Of 200,000 to 300,000 clones listed, approximately 90% were seen once; the top ten hold under 5%. Material for sequencing was PBMCs or T cells enriched from blood (not recorded which). These receptors came from a woman aged 25 to 45 who had recovered from COVID-19. CDR3s include the opening cysteine and the closing phenylalanine or tryptophan. D genes are given only for firm matches. Clone sizes are given selectively: once, few, many, or a class where the clone is expanded.

abundance	v_gene	d_gene	j_gene	CDR3nt	CDR3aa
NA	TRBV9	NA	TRBJ1-3	TGTGCCAGCAGCGTAGGGGCAGCTTCTGGAAACACCATATATTTT	CASSVGAASGNTIYF
once	TRBV7-2	NA	TRBJ2-2	TGTGCCAGCAGCTTAGAAAGGACACCGAACACCGGGGAGCTGTTTTTT	CASSLERTPNTGELFF
few	TRBV9	TRBD2	TRBJ2-5	TGTGCCAGCAGCTTCGGGGGAGGGGCGGAGACCCAGTACTTC	CASSFGGGAETQYF
NA	TRBV4-3	TRBD1	TRBJ2-1	TGCGCCAGCAGCCACGTAGGGACAGGGAATAACAATGAGCAGTTCTTC	CASSHVGTGNNNEQFF
once	TRBV7-6	TRBD1	TRBJ1-5	TGTGCCAGCAGCTCGACAGGGTTCAGCAATCAGCCCCAGCATTTT	CASSSTGFSNQPQHF
NA	TRBV5-5	NA	TRBJ1-2	TGTGCCAGCAGCTTGGAGCGAGCGACCCCCGGCTACACCTTC	CASSLERATPGYTF
NA	TRBV6-6	TRBD2	TRBJ2-1	TGTGCCAGCAGTCGAACCGGGACTAGCGGAAGCTCCTACAATGAGCAGTTCTTC	CASSRTGTSGSSYNEQFF
NA	TRBV7-2	NA	TRBJ2-3	TGTGCCAGCAGCACCGGGACTGGCACAGATACGCAGTATTTT	CASSTGTGTDTQYF
NA	TRBV5-1	TRBD2	TRBJ2-5	TGCGCCAGCAGCCCGGCCACTAGCGGGAGAATTCCCTGGGAGACCCAGTACTTC	CASSPATSGRIPWETQYF
once	TRBV7-9	TRBD2	TRBJ2-7	TGTGCCAGCAGCTTAGCTGCGGGAGCCTACGAGCAGTACTTC	CASSLAAGAYEQYF
NA	TRBV30	NA	TRBJ1-6	TGTGCCTGGGGAAGGGAGTTGCGTTCACCCCTCCACTTT	CAWGRELRSPLHF
NA	TRBV20-1	TRBD1	TRBJ1-2	TGCAGTGCTAGTCCGCGACAGGGTTCTGGCTACACCTTC	CSASPRQGSGYTF
NA	TRBV6-2/TRBV6-3	TRBD2	TRBJ2-7	TGTGCCAGCAGTTATGAGTTAGCGGGAGGAAGTTACTACGAGCAGTACTTC	CASSYELAGGSYYEQYF
NA	TRBV18	TRBD1	TRBJ1-4	TGTGCCAGCTCACCTCTAGGGACAGGGCCTGAAAAACTGTTTTTT	CASSPLGTGPEKLFF
NA	TRBV6-2/TRBV6-3	TRBD1	TRBJ1-4	TGTGCCAGCAGTTTCCTATCCAGACAGGGGCAGAATGAAAAACTGTTTTTT	CASSFLSRQGQNEKLFF
NA	TRBV7-9	TRBD1	TRBJ2-1	TGTGCCAGCAGCTTAGACCGTGGGACAGCTTACAATGAGCAGTTCTTC	CASSLDRGTAYNEQFF
NA	TRBV19	NA	TRBJ1-5	TGTGCCAGTAGTATTCGATCGGGGTGGTTAAGCAATCAGCCCCAGCATTTT	CASSIRSGWLSNQPQHF
NA	TRBV30	TRBD1	TRBJ1-4	TGTGCCTGGGGTTCCGGGACAGGGAACGAAAAACTGTTTTTT	CAWGSGTGNEKLFF
NA	TRBV11-1	NA	TRBJ1-1	TGTGCCAGCAGCTTAACAGGATATGAAGCTTTCTTT	CASSLTGYEAFF
NA	TRBV6-1	NA	TRBJ2-7	TGTGCCAGCAGTGAAAGCCCCGAGCAGTACTTC	CASSESPEQYF
NA	TRBV4-3	NA	TRBJ2-1	TGCGCCAGCTCAGGGGACGGGGAACAGTTCTTC	CASSGDGEQFF
NA	TRBV24-1	TRBD2	TRBJ2-3	TGTGCCACCTCCAATTGGGTAGCGGGAGCCCCAGATACGCAGTATTTT	CATSNWVAGAPDTQYF
NA	TRBV11-2	NA	TRBJ2-3	TGTGCCAGCAGCTTAGGCCCTAGCATAGATACGCAGTATTTT	CASSLGPSIDTQYF
NA	TRBV9	TRBD1	TRBJ1-3	TGTGCCAGCAGCGTATTGGGCAGGGGGTATGGAAACACCATATATTTT	CASSVLGRGYGNTIYF
NA	TRBV6-5	NA	TRBJ1-1	TGTGCCAGCAGTCAGACAGGCACTGAAGCTTTCTTT	CASSQTGTEAFF